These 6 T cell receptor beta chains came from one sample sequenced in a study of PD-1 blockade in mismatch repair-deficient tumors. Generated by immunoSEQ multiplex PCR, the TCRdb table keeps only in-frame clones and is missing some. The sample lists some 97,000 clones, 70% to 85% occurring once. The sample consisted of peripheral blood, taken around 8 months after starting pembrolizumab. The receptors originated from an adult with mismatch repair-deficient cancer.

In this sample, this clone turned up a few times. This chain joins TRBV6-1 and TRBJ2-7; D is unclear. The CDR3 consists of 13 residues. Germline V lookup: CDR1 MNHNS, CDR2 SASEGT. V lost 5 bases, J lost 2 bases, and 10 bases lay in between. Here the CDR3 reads CASSPPLPYEQYF. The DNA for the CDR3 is TGTGCCAGCAGTCCACCCCTACCCTACGAGCAGTACTTC.

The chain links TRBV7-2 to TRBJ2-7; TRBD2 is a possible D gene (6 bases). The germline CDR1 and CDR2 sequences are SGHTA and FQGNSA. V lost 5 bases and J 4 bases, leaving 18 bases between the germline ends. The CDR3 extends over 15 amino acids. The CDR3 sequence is CASSRRLGAGYEQYF. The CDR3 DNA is TGTGCCAGCAGCCGTAGGCTAGGGGCGGGATACGAGCAGTACTTC. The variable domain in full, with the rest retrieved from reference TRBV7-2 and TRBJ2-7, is GAGVSQSPSNKVTEKGKDVELRCDPISGHTALYWYRQSLGQGLEFLIYFQGNSAPDKSGLPSDRFSAERTGGSVSTLTIQRTQQEDSAVYLCASSRRLGAGYEQYFGPGTRLTVT.

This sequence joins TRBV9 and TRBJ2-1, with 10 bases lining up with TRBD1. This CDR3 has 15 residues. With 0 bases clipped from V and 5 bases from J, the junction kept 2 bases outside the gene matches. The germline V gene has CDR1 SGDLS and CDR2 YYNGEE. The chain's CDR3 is CASSVGDRGDNEQFF. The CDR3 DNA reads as TGTGCCAGCAGCGTAGGGGACAGGGGCGACAATGAGCAGTTCTTC. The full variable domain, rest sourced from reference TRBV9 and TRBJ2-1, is DSGVTQTPKHLITATGQRVTLRCSPRSGDLSVYWYQQSLDQGLQFLIQYYNGEERAKGNILERFSAQQFPDLHSELNLSSLELGDSALYFCASSVGDRGDNEQFFGPGTRLTVL.

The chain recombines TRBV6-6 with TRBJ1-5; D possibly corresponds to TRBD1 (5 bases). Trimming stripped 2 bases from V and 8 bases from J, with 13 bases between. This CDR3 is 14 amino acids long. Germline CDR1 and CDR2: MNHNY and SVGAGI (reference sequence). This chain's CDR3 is CASSYISGPEPQHF. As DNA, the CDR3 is TGTGCCAGCAGTTACATTTCAGGGCCGGAGCCCCAGCATTTT.

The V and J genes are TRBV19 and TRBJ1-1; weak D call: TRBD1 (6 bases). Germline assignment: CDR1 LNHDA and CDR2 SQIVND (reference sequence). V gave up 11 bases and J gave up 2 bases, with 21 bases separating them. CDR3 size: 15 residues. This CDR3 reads CASLGGGSINTEAFF. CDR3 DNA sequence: TGTGCCTCTCTTGGGGGGGGCTCGATTAACACTGAAGCTTTCTTT.

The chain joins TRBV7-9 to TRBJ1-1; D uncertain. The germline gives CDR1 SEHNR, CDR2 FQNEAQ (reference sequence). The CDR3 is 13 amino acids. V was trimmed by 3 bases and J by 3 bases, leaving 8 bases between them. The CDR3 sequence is CASSFGLDTEAFF. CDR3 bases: TGTGCCAGCAGCTTCGGGCTAGACACTGAAGCTTTCTTT.